The following is a T cell receptor (beta chain) sequence with its context. Its antigen remains unidentified. The data originate from a study of cytomegalovirus exposure and HLA in healthy donors. V gave up 5 bases and J gave up 6 bases; unmatched junction bases: 3. Germline CDR1 is MNHEY and CDR2 is SVGAGI. The CDR3 contains 13 residues. The repertoire was sequenced with immunoSEQ multiplex PCR; TCRdb's copy has only in-frame clones and lacks some. The sample yields roughly 71,000 clones, 94% seen once. Broader study findings: According to a subsequent analysis, TCR clusters from the first cohort were inclined to appear together in the 100 to 150 validation repertoires. Cytomegalovirus association was listed for 150 to 200 TCR beta chains. Some public TCRs appeared in many individuals, while most sequences were rare. Reports credit the classifier with highly specific, highly sensitive diagnosis of cytomegalovirus status.

The V and J genes are TRBV6-5 and TRBJ1-2; the match to TRBD1 covers 10 bases. The sequence was collected from a woman younger than 35 in good health and CMV-seronegative. The source material was PBMCs. This CDR3 reads CASSRQGADGYTF. The CDR3 coding sequence is TGTGCCAGCAGTCGACAGGGGGCGGATGGCTACACCTTC.